This T cell receptor beta chain was obtained from a study of cytomegalovirus exposure and HLA in healthy donors. The primer mix had 60 Vbeta and 13 Jbeta primers. Sequencing used immunoSEQ multiplex PCR; TCRdb keeps in-frame clones, though not all of them. This sample has under 200,000 clones, with more than 70% found just once. The material sequenced was PBMCs. This sequence was found in a male donor in good health and CMV-seronegative.

The CDR3 here is CASSGTSGNTEAFF. In DNA, the CDR3 is TGCGCCAGCAGCGGAACTTCAGGGAACACTGAAGCTTTCTTT. This chain uses TRBV5-1 with TRBJ1-1; D gene ambiguous. The CDR3 sequence is 14 residues long. Germline V lookup: CDR1 SGHRS, CDR2 YFSETQ. Trimming removed 4 bases at V and 1 base at J, with 11 bases between.